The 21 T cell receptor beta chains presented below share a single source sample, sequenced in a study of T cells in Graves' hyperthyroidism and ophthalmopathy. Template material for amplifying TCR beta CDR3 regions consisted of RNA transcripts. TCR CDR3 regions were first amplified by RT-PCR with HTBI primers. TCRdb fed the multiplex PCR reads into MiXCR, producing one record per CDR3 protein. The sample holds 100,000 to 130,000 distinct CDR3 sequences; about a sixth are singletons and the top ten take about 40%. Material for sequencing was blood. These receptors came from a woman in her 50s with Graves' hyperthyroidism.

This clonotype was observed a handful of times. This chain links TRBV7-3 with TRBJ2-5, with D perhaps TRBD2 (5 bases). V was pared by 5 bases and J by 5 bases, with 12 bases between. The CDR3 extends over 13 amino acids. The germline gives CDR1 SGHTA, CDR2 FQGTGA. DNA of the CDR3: TGTGCCAGCAGCGCCGGGCCGGGGGAGACCCAGTACTTC. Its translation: CASSAGPGETQYF. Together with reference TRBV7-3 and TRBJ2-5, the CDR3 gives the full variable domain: GAGVSQTPSNKVTEKGKYVELRCDPISGHTALYWYRQSLGQGPEFLIYFQGTGAADDSGLPNDRFFAVRPEGSVSTLKIQRTERGDSAVYLCASSAGPGETQYFGPGTRLLVL.

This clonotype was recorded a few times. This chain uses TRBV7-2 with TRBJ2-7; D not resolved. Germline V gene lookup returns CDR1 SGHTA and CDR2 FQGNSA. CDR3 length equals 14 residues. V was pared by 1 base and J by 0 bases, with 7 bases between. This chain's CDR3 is CASSLELRSYEQYV. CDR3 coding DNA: TGTGCCAGCAGCTTAGAGTTGCGCTCCTACGAGCAGTACGTC.

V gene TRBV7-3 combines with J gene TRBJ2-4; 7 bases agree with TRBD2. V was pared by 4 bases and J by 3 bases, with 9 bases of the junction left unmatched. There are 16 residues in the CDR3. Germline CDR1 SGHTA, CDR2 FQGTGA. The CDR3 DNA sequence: TGTGCCAGCAGCTCCGGGGGGACGGACCGCAAAAACATTCAGTACTTC. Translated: CASSSGGTDRKNIQYF.

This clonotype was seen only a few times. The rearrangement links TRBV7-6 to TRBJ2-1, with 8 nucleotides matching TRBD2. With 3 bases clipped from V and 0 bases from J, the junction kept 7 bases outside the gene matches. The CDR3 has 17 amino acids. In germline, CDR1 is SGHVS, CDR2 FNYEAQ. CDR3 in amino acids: CASSFYPGTSSYNEQFF. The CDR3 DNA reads TGTGCCAGCAGCTTCTACCCCGGGACTAGCTCCTACAATGAGCAGTTCTTC. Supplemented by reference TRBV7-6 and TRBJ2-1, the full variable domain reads GAGVSQSPRYKVTKRGQDVALRCDPISGHVSLYWYRQALGQGPEFLTYFNYEAQQDKSGLPNDRFSAERPEGSISTLTIQRTEQRDSAMYRCASSFYPGTSSYNEQFFGPGTRLTVL.

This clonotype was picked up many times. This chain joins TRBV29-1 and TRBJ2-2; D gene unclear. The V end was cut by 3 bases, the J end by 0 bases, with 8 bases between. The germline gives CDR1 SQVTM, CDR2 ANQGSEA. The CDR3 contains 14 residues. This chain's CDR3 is CSVDIPPNTGELFF. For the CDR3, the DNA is TGCAGCGTTGACATCCCGCCGAACACCGGGGAGCTGTTTTTT.

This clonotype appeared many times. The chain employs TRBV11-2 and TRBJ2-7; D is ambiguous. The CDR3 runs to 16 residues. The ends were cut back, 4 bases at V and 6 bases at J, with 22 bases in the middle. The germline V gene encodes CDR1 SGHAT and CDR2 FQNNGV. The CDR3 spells CASSSSRASTWGEQYF. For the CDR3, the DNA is TGTGCCAGCAGCTCTTCTAGAGCATCTACTTGGGGCGAGCAGTACTTC.

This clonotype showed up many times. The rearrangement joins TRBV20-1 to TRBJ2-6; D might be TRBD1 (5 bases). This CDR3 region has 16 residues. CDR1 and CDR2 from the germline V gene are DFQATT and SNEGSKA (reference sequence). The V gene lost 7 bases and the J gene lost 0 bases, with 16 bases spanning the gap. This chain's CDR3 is CSGTSTRLSGANVLTF. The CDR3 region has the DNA TGCAGTGGGACATCCACGCGTCTCTCTGGGGCCAACGTCCTGACTTTC.

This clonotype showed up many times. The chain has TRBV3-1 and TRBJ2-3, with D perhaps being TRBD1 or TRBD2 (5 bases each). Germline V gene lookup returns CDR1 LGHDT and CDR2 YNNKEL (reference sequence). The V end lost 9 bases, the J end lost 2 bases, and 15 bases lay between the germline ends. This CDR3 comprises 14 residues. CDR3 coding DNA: TGTGCCAGTCTGGCGAGGGGCACCACAGATACGCAGTATTTT. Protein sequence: CASLARGTTDTQYF.

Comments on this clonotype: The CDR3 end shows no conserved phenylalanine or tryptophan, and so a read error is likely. This CDR3 is CASSPSSRDEQFL. The DNA for the CDR3 is TGCGCCAGCAGCCCCTCCTCGCGCGATGAGCAGTTCTTA. The gene calls are TRBV10-1 and TRBJ2-1; D gene unclear. The length of the CDR3 is 13 residues. V lost 6 bases to trimming and J lost 8 bases, with 14 bases between them. In germline, CDR1 is WNHNN, CDR2 SYGVQD (reference sequence).

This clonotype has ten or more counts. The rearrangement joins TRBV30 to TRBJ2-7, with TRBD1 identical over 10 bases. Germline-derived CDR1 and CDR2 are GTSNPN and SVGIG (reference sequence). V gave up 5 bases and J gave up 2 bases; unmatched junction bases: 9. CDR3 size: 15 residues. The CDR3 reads CAWGVLGTGAYEQYF. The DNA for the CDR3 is TGTGCCTGGGGGGTCTTGGGGACAGGGGCCTACGAGCAGTACTTC. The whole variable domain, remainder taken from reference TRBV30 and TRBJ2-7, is SQTIHQWPATLVQPVGSPLSLECTVEGTSNPNLYWYRQAAGRGLQLLFYSVGIGQISSEVPQNLSASRPQDRQFILSSKKLLLSDSGFYLCAWGVLGTGAYEQYFGPGTRLTVT.

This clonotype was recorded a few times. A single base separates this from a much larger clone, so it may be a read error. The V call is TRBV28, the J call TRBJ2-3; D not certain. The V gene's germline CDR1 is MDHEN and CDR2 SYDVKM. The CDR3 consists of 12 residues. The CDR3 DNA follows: TGTGCCAGCAGTTCCGGCCGAGATACGCAGTGTTTT. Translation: CASSSGRDTQCF.

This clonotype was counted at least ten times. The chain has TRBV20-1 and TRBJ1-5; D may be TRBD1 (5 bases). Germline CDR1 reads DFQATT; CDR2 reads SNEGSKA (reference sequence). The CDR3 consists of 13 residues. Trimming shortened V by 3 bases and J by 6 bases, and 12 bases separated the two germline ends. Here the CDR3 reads CSARAGLRQPQHF. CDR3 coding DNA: TGCAGTGCTAGGGCAGGGCTTCGTCAGCCCCAGCATTTT.

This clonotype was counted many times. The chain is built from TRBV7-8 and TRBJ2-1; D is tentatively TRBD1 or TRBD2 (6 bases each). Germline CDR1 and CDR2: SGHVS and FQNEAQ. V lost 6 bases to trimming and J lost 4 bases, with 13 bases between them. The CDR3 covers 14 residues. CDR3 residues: CASRSRGAYNEQFF. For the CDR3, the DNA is TGTGCCAGCAGATCGAGGGGGGCGTACAATGAGCAGTTCTTC.

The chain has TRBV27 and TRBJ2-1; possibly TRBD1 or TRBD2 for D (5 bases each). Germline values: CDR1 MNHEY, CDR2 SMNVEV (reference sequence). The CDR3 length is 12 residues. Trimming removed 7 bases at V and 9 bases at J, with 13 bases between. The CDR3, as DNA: TGTGCCAGCAAGCAAATTGGGGGTGAGCAGTTCTTC. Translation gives CASKQIGGEQFF.

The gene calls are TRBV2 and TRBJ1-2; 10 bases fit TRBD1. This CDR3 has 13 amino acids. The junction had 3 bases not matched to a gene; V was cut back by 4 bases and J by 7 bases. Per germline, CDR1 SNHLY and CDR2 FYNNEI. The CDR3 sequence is CASSGQGAFGYTF. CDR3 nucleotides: TGTGCCAGCAGTGGACAGGGGGCATTTGGCTACACCTTC.

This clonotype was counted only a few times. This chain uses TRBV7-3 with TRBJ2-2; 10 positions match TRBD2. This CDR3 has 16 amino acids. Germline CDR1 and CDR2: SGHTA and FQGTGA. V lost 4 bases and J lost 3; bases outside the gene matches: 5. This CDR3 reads CASSSLAGGYTGELFF. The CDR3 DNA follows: TGTGCCAGCAGCTCCTTAGCGGGGGGATACACCGGGGAGCTGTTTTTT.

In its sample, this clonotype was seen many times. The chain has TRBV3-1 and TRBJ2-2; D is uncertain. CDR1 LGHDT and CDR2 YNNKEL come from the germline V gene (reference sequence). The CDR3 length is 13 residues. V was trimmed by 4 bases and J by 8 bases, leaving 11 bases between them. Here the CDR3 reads CASSLDPLGELFF. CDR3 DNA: TGTGCCAGCAGCCTGGACCCTCTGGGGGAGCTGTTTTTT.

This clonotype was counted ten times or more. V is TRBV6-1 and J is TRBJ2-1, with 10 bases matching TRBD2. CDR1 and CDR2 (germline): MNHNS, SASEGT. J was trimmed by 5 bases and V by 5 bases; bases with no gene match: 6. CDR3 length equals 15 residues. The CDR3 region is CASSTGTSVDNEQFF. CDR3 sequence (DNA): TGTGCCAGCAGTACCGGGACTAGCGTAGACAATGAGCAGTTCTTC.

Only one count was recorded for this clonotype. The CDR3 spells CATTSTFSNYGYTF. The CDR3 DNA reads TGTGCCACCACCTCAACTTTCTCTAACTATGGCTACACCTTC. This chain connects TRBV24-1 to TRBJ1-2, with D uncertain. CDR3 length: 14 residues. Germline V gives CDR1 KGHDR, CDR2 SFDVKD. The V gene lost 8 bases and the J gene lost 0 bases, with 12 bases spanning the gap.

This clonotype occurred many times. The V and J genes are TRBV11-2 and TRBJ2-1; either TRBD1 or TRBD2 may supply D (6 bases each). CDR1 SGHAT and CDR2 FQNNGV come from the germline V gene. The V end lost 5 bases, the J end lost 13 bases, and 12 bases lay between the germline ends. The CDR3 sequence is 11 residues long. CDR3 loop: CASSLGGTQFF. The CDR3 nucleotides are TGTGCCAGCAGCCTAGGGGGGACTCAGTTCTTC.

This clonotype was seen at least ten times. CDR3 DNA: TGTGCCAGCCTAGACAGTGTCGGGAACATTCAGTACTTC. Amino acids: CASLDSVGNIQYF. This chain joins TRBV6-1 and TRBJ2-4; possible D gene TRBD1, 5 bases. The CDR3 loop spans 13 amino acids. Trimming pared 8 bases from V and 7 bases from J, leaving 15 bases between. Germline V lookup: CDR1 MNHNS, CDR2 SASEGT.